The 21 T cell receptor beta chains below come from one sample, sequenced in a study of cytomegalovirus exposure and HLA in healthy donors. TCRdb's copy holds only in-frame clones and misses some; the assay was immunoSEQ multiplex PCR. The sample consists of approximately 190,000 clones, approximately 80% of them appearing once. Sequences were obtained from PBMCs. The receptor set was obtained from a woman aged 25 to 39 in good health and CMV-seropositive.

This chain uses TRBV9 with TRBJ1-3; D gene unclear. The V gene lost 4 bases and the J gene lost 4 bases, with 9 bases spanning the gap. CDR1 is SGDLS and CDR2 is YYNGEE in the germline V gene. The CDR3 sequence is 13 residues long. The CDR3 region has the DNA TGTGCCAGCAGCCTAGGGAGCGGAAACACCATATATTTT. Protein product: CASSLGSGNTIYF.

This clone was counted a single time. The chain employs TRBV15 and TRBJ2-7, with D maybe TRBD2 (6 bases). Between the trimmed V and J ends, which lost 0 bases and 4 bases, there was a span of 13 bases. The CDR3 extends over 15 amino acids. Per the germline V gene, CDR1 is LNHNV and CDR2 is YYDKDF (reference sequence). The chain's CDR3 is CATSRDLRGGYEQYF. The CDR3 DNA is TGTGCCACCAGCAGAGATCTAAGGGGAGGTTACGAGCAGTACTTC.

V and J are TRBV5-4 and TRBJ2-1, with D possibly being TRBD1 (6 bases). Germline V gives CDR1 SGHNT, CDR2 YYREEE (reference sequence). This CDR3 spans 16 amino acids. Trimming took off 0 bases at V and 7 bases at J, with 17 bases between the two ends. The DNA of the CDR3 is TGTGCCAGCAGCTTGGGCGCCAGGGGAGTATCAAATGAGCAGTTCTTC. It specifies CASSLGARGVSNEQFF.

This sequence joins TRBV9 and TRBJ2-1; D is perhaps TRBD1 (5 bases). The germline V and J ends were trimmed by 0 bases and 9 bases, with 22 bases remaining between them. The CDR3 is made up of 17 amino acids. Germline loops: CDR1 SGDLS, CDR2 YYNGEE. In nucleotides, the CDR3 is TGTGCCAGCAGCGTAGCTACGTGGGTCAGGGAAGGGTCTGAGCAGTTCTTC. Its translation: CASSVATWVREGSEQFF.

This sequence joins TRBV5-4 and TRBJ2-7; 11 nucleotides match TRBD2. The CDR3 is 16 amino acids. Per the germline V gene, CDR1 is SGHNT and CDR2 is YYREEE (reference sequence). Losses at the gene ends were 3 bases for V and 0 bases for J; bases not matched to a gene: 5. The CDR3 DNA reads TGTGCCAGCAGCTCATCGGGACTAGCGGCCTCCTACGAGCAGTACTTC. The encoded protein is CASSSSGLAASYEQYF.

The chain links TRBV2 to TRBJ2-5, with 7 nucleotides matching TRBD1. Germline assignment: CDR1 SNHLY and CDR2 FYNNEI. CDR3 length: 15 residues. The V segment lost 7 bases and the J segment 1 base; nucleotides outside the gene matches: 9. The DNA of the CDR3 is TGTGCCAGCACCCTTCGAGGGGGCCTCCAAGAGACCCAGTACTTC. Translation: CASTLRGGLQETQYF.

V gene TRBV28 combines with J gene TRBJ1-4, with D unclear. Germline lookup yields CDR1 MDHEN and CDR2 SYDVKM. This CDR3 is 11 amino acids long. V was cut by 6 bases and J by 5 bases, with 4 bases left in between. CDR3 in amino acids: CASSRNEKLFF. CDR3 coding DNA: TGTGCCAGCAGCAGAAATGAAAAACTGTTTTTT.

This chain connects TRBV2 to TRBJ2-1; 10 bases agree with TRBD1. The CDR3 runs to 13 residues. The junction had 3 bases not matched to a gene; V was cut back by 7 bases and J by 6 bases. Germline assignment: CDR1 SNHLY and CDR2 FYNNEI. CDR3 in amino acids: CASTGQGVNEQFF. The CDR3 coding sequence is TGTGCCAGCACCGGACAGGGGGTCAATGAGCAGTTCTTC.

This rearrangement joins TRBV28 to TRBJ1-5; D remains unclear. In germline, CDR1 is MDHEN, CDR2 SYDVKM. The CDR3 has 16 residues. Trimming removed 10 bases at V and 0 bases at J, with 19 bases between. CDR3 DNA sequence: TGTGCCACCGCGAGCCCTCGTTTGAATAGCAATCAGCCCCAGCATTTT. Protein sequence: CATASPRLNSNQPQHF. The variable domain in full, with the rest retrieved from reference TRBV28 and TRBJ1-5, is DVKVTQSSRYLVKRTGEKVFLECVQDMDHENMFWYRQDPGLGLRLIYFSYDVKMKEKGDIPEGYSVSREKKERFSLILESASTNQTSMYLCATASPRLNSNQPQHFGDGTRLSIL.

This chain joins TRBV7-9 and TRBJ2-7; TRBD2 matches at 7 bases. The CDR3 has 15 amino acids. The germline V gene has CDR1 SEHNR and CDR2 FQNEAQ (reference sequence). The trim removed 0 bases at V and 4 bases at J, leaving 6 bases unmatched. The CDR3 nucleotides are TGTGCCAGCAGCTTAGCGTCTAGCGGAGTATACGAGCAGTACTTC. It encodes CASSLASSGVYEQYF.

This clone occurred once. In DNA, the CDR3 is TGTGCCAGCAGTGAGGCGCGGGAGGTCATGTCAGATACGCAGTATTTT. Amino acid sequence: CASSEAREVMSDTQYF. V usage is TRBV2 and J usage is TRBJ2-3; 8 nucleotides align to TRBD2. J lost 4 bases, V lost 3 bases, and 9 bases had no gene match. Looked up from germline, CDR1 is SNHLY and CDR2 is FYNNEI. This CDR3 spans 16 amino acids.

The gene calls are TRBV19 and TRBJ1-1; 9 bases agree with TRBD1. Germline CDR1 is LNHDA and CDR2 is SQIVND (reference sequence). The junction had 10 bases not matched to a gene; V was cut back by 5 bases and J by 6 bases. The CDR3 is made up of 15 amino acids. Written as DNA, the CDR3 is TGTGCCAGTAGTGGACAGGGGCGCCCCAAGGCTGAAGCTTTCTTT. Translating it yields CASSGQGRPKAEAFF.

The chain employs TRBV5-1 and TRBJ2-1; D possibly corresponds to TRBD1 (5 bases). The CDR3 is 16 residues long. Germline CDR1 reads SGHRS; CDR2 reads YFSETQ. V lost 5 bases and J 0 bases, leaving 15 bases between the germline ends. CDR3 in amino acids: CASSPGQLHSYNEQFF. As DNA, the CDR3 is TGCGCCAGCAGTCCTGGACAACTTCACTCCTACAATGAGCAGTTCTTC. Together with reference TRBV5-1 and TRBJ2-1, the CDR3 gives the full variable domain: KAGVTQTPRYLIKTRGQQVTLSCSPISGHRSVSWYQQTPGQGLQFLFEYFSETQRNKGNFPGRFSGRQFSNSRSEMNVSTLELGDSALYLCASSPGQLHSYNEQFFGPGTRLTVL.

V gene TRBV19 combines with J gene TRBJ1-5; 7 positions match TRBD1. V was pared by 5 bases and J by 4 bases, with 5 bases of the junction left unmatched. The CDR3 is 14 residues long. Germline V gives CDR1 LNHDA, CDR2 SQIVND (reference sequence). CDR3 in DNA: TGTGCCAGTAGTTGGGACAGTAGGAATCAGCCCCAGCATTTT. Protein: CASSWDSRNQPQHF.

V and J are TRBV29-1 and TRBJ2-7, with D possibly matching TRBD1 (6 bases). Trimming removed 2 bases from V and 0 bases from J, with 20 bases in between. This CDR3 has 17 residues. Looked up from germline, CDR1 is SQVTM and CDR2 is ANQGSEA. The CDR3 nucleotides read TGCAGCGTTGAAACGACGAAGTACAGGGAAAACTCCTACGAGCAGTACTTC. Translated: CSVETTKYRENSYEQYF.

This chain connects TRBV7-9 to TRBJ2-1, with D possibly being TRBD1 (5 bases). Trimming removed 5 bases from V and 9 bases from J, with 20 bases in between. The CDR3 totals 15 residues. Germline V lookup: CDR1 SEHNR, CDR2 FQNEAQ (reference sequence). CDR3 amino acids: CASSPKTVSVGEQFF. The CDR3 region has the DNA TGTGCCAGCAGCCCAAAGACAGTCTCCGTAGGTGAGCAGTTCTTC.

The rearrangement links TRBV28 to TRBJ2-6; TRBD1 is a possible D gene (6 bases). The V end was cut by 6 bases, the J end by 0 bases, with 9 bases between. This CDR3 has 15 residues. From germline, CDR1 is MDHEN and CDR2 SYDVKM. CDR3 coding DNA: TGTGCCAGCAGCCCACAGGGCTCTGGGGCCAACGTCCTGACTTTC. It yields the protein CASSPQGSGANVLTF.

V gene TRBV2 combines with J gene TRBJ1-1; D is uncertain. Germline V gene data show CDR1 as SNHLY and CDR2 as FYNNEI. The length of the CDR3 is 14 residues. V was cut by 7 bases and J by 1 base, with 13 bases left in between. CDR3 amino acids: CASTERVQNTEAFF. CDR3 coding DNA: TGTGCCAGCACAGAACGGGTTCAGAACACTGAAGCTTTCTTT.

This chain joins TRBV5-6 and TRBJ1-1, with D perhaps TRBD1 (5 bases). This CDR3 is 13 amino acids long. V gave up 3 bases and J gave up 10 bases, with 16 bases separating them. The germline gives CDR1 SGHDT, CDR2 YYEEEE. CDR3 coding DNA: TGTGCCAGCAGCTCGATTCGGGGGGGAGTAGCTTTCTTT. It is translated as CASSSIRGGVAFF.

The chain uses TRBV11-2 and TRBJ1-3; D not resolved. Germline-derived CDR1 and CDR2 are SGHAT and FQNNGV. Trimming left V 0 bases short and J 9 bases short, with 9 bases between. The CDR3 extends over 13 amino acids. The CDR3 reads CASSLDYAATIYF. For the CDR3, the DNA is TGTGCCAGCAGCTTAGATTATGCGGCCACCATATATTTT.

The CDR3 DNA reads TGCGCCAGCAAGAACAATGGAGGCAATGAGCAGTTCTTC. Its protein product is CASKNNGGNEQFF. The V and J genes are TRBV5-1 and TRBJ2-1; possibly TRBD2 for D (5 bases). V shed 6 bases and J shed 6 bases, with 13 bases lying between them. The CDR3 length is 13 residues. The germline V gene has CDR1 SGHRS and CDR2 YFSETQ.